These 28 T cell receptor beta chains originate from one sample sequenced in a study of molecular identifiers for immune sequencing clone quantification. MiXCR was run by TCRdb on the PCR reads, yielding one entry per CDR3 protein. The repertoire has some 100,000 distinct CDR3 sequences, 36% of them found once; the top ten carry around 4.2%. Sequencing input: naive CD8+ T cells from blood, with Jurkat cell RNA spiked in. Sample subset: FACS-sorted CD8+CD4-CCR7+CD45RA+ naive T cells. These receptors were collected from a human donor in good health. Some libraries in this study had Jurkat cell RNA spiked in.

This clonotype was seen ten or more times. CDR3 sequence reads: CASSLGGLAPYNEQFF. CDR3 nucleotides: TGTGCCAGCAGCTTAGGTGGACTAGCCCCCTACAATGAGCAGTTCTTC. This chain connects TRBV11-2 to TRBJ2-1, with 8 bases fitting TRBD2. Losses at the gene ends were 1 base for V and 2 bases for J; bases not matched to a gene: 4. The CDR3 has 16 residues. From germline, CDR1 is SGHAT and CDR2 FQNNGV.

This clonotype has at least ten counts. The gene calls are TRBV6-2 or TRBV6-3 and TRBJ1-5; possibly TRBD1 for D (6 bases). The CDR3 loop spans 16 amino acids. Germline CDR1 and CDR2: MNHEY and SVGEGT. Trimming left V 3 bases short and J 1 base short, with 13 bases between. CDR3 amino acids: CASSYFRDKSNQPQHF. The CDR3 nucleotides are TGTGCCAGCAGTTATTTCCGGGACAAAAGCAATCAGCCCCAGCATTTT.

This clonotype was counted many times. The J gene is TRBJ1-3, the V gene TRBV7-2, with a weak D call TRBD1 (5 bases). Deletions cut 5 bases from V and 4 bases from J, with 21 bases between. Germline-derived CDR1 and CDR2 are SGHTA and FQGNSA. This CDR3 is 17 amino acids long. Here the CDR3 DNA reads TGTGCCAGCAGCGCACCGGGACTCCTACCTAGCGGAAACACCATATATTTT. It specifies CASSAPGLLPSGNTIYF. Complete variable domain (other parts from reference TRBV7-2 and TRBJ1-3): GAGVSQSPSNKVTEKGKDVELRCDPISGHTALYWYRQSLGQGLEFLIYFQGNSAPDKSGLPSDRFSAERTGGSVSTLTIQRTQQEDSAVYLCASSAPGLLPSGNTIYFGEGSWLTVV.

Regarding this clonotype: Given a much more abundant clone one base away, this may be a read error. The chain has TRBV7-9 and TRBJ2-7; D remains ambiguous. The germline V gene encodes CDR1 SEHNR and CDR2 FQNEAQ (reference sequence). The CDR3 covers 13 residues. CDR3 bases: TGTGCCAGCAGCCCCGTGGCCTCTTACGAGCGGTACTTC. It is translated as CASSPVASYERYF.

Many counts were recorded for this clonotype. The chain joins TRBV12-3 or TRBV12-4 to TRBJ2-3; D is unclear. V gave up 6 bases and J gave up 4 bases, with 8 bases separating them. The CDR3 is 12 amino acids. CDR3 residues: CASSAPPDTQYF. CDR3 DNA sequence: TGTGCCAGCAGCGCCCCCCCAGATACGCAGTATTTT.

A note on this clonotype: Given a much more abundant clone one base away, this may be a read error. The conserved final phenylalanine or tryptophan is absent from the CDR3, which likely points to a read error. J is TRBJ1-1 and V is TRBV28; D is possibly TRBD1 (6 bases). Per germline, CDR1 MDHEN and CDR2 SYDVKM. V was trimmed by 6 bases and J by 10 bases, leaving 18 bases between them. There are 13 residues in the CDR3. CDR3 bases: TGTGCCAGCAGCCCCGGACAGAGAGCTGCAGCTTTCTAT. The encoded protein is CASSPGQRAAAFY.

Worth noting for this clonotype: A much larger clone lies one base from this, so it may be a read error. The CDR3 does not end in the conserved phenylalanine or tryptophan, so this is likely a read error. The chain's CDR3 is CASSLRGLVLYEQYL. Here the CDR3 DNA reads TGTGCCAGCAGCCTCCGGGGACTAGTCCTCTACGAGCAGTACTTA. V is TRBV28 and J is TRBJ2-7; 8 bases are shared with TRBD2. Looked up from germline, CDR1 is MDHEN and CDR2 is SYDVKM. CDR3 length equals 15 residues. The V segment lost 6 bases and the J segment 3 bases; nucleotides outside the gene matches: 10.

The chain is built from TRBV5-1 and TRBJ2-2, with D unclear. The V end lost 4 bases, the J end lost 4 bases, and 8 bases lay between the germline ends. Germline values: CDR1 SGHRS, CDR2 YFSETQ. This CDR3 contains 13 residues. The DNA for the CDR3 is TGCGCCAGCAGCCCCAGGACCACCGGGGAGCTGTTTTTT. Translated, it gives CASSPRTTGELFF.

The sample holds many counts of this clonotype. CDR3 region: CATTRSSYEQYF. The CDR3 DNA reads as TGTGCCACCACGCGTAGCTCCTACGAGCAGTACTTC. This chain connects TRBV6-5 to TRBJ2-7, with D unresolved. This CDR3 spans 12 amino acids. With 10 bases removed from V and 0 bases from J, the gap between germline ends came to 10 bases. Germline lookup yields CDR1 MNHEY and CDR2 SVGAGI.

For this clonotype: A read error may account for a junction end that differs from germline. The J gene is TRBJ2-7, the V gene TRBV20-1; the D gene is possibly TRBD2 (5 bases). The CDR3 has 13 residues. The germline gives CDR1 DFQATT, CDR2 SNEGSKA (reference sequence). CDR3 DNA sequence: TGCAGTGCTAGGGCGGGCTCAGTCTACGAGCCGTACTTC. Its protein product is CSARAGSVYEPYF.

This clonotype was observed many times. V and J are TRBV7-9 and TRBJ1-4; weak D call: TRBD1 (5 bases). Germline assignment: CDR1 SEHNR and CDR2 FQNEAQ (reference sequence). This CDR3 has 14 residues. V gave up 5 bases and J gave up 5 bases, with 12 bases separating them. As DNA, the CDR3 is TGTGCCAGCAGCCATGGGGACCGGAATGAAAAACTGTTTTTT. This gives the protein CASSHGDRNEKLFF.

Points on this clonotype: One end of the junction varies from germline; a read error may be responsible. V usage is TRBV20-1 and J usage is TRBJ2-3, with 10 bases aligning to TRBD2. The CDR3 consists of 15 residues. Germline values: CDR1 DFQATT, CDR2 SNEGSKA (reference sequence). CDR3 sequence reads: CCARDPSGSTDTLYF. The CDR3 bases are TGCTGTGCTAGAGACCCTAGCGGGAGCACAGATACGCTGTATTTT.

V is TRBV27 and J is TRBJ2-7, with no clear D. The CDR3 length is 13 residues. The V end was cut by 5 bases, the J end by 4 bases, with 12 bases between. Germline CDR1 reads MNHEY; CDR2 reads SMNVEV (reference sequence). CDR3 protein: CASSGIGQYEQYF. In nucleotides, the CDR3 is TGTGCCAGCAGTGGGATAGGTCAGTACGAGCAGTACTTC.

On this clonotype itself: A much larger clone is a single base away; this may be a read error. This is likely a read error, given that the CDR3 carries no conserved phenylalanine or tryptophan at its end. The chain is built from TRBV7-2 and TRBJ2-2, with D unresolved. The germline V gene has CDR1 SGHTA and CDR2 FQGNSA. The V end was cut by 3 bases, the J end by 7 bases, with 6 bases between. The CDR3 runs 12 residues. The CDR3 loop is CASSLEYGELFY. The CDR3 DNA is TGTGCCAGCAGCTTGGAGTACGGGGAGCTGTTTTAT.

Notes on this clonotype: This may stem from a read error, because a much larger clone lies one nucleotide away. Lacking the conserved final phenylalanine or tryptophan, this CDR3 likely reflects a read error. The chain couples TRBV13 to TRBJ1-5; D is unresolved. Germline V gives CDR1 PRHDT, CDR2 FYEKMQ (reference sequence). There are 14 residues in the CDR3. Trimming took 5 bases from V and 2 from J, leaving 10 bases between them. DNA for the CDR3: TGTGCCAGCAGCCTAAGGAAGGGCAATCAGCCCCAGCATTAT. Translation: CASSLRKGNQPQHY.

The CDR3 sequence is CASSPTGGEGTGELFF. In nucleotides, the CDR3 is TGTGCCAGCAGCCCGACTGGGGGAGAAGGCACCGGGGAGCTGTTTTTT. The chain recombines TRBV28 with TRBJ2-2, with D perhaps assigned TRBD1 or TRBD2 (5 bases each). Trimming stripped 6 bases from V and 4 bases from J, with 18 bases between. CDR3 length: 16 residues. Germline CDR1 reads MDHEN; CDR2 reads SYDVKM.

In this sample, this clonotype turned up many times. This sequence joins TRBV9 and TRBJ1-5; D is ambiguous. V was shortened by 4 bases and J by 10 bases, with 12 bases between the two germline ends. The CDR3 sequence is 12 residues long. From germline, CDR1 is SGDLS and CDR2 YYNGEE. The CDR3 sequence is CASSSGMGPQHF. In DNA, the CDR3 is TGTGCCAGCAGCTCAGGAATGGGACCCCAGCATTTT. Drawing the rest from reference TRBV9 and TRBJ1-5, the complete variable domain is DSGVTQTPKHLITATGQRVTLRCSPRSGDLSVYWYQQSLDQGLQFLIQYYNGEERAKGNILERFSAQQFPDLHSELNLSSLELGDSALYFCASSSGMGPQHFGDGTRLSIL.

This clonotype was picked up a small number of times. Just one base apart from a much larger clone, this may be a read error. V usage is TRBV28 and J usage is TRBJ2-1; no firm D call. The CDR3 totals 11 residues. Germline values: CDR1 MDHEN, CDR2 SYDVKM. The CDR3 spells CASSLYNEQLF. Written as DNA, the CDR3 is TGTGCCAGCAGTCTCTACAATGAGCAGCTCTTC.

The rearrangement joins TRBV13 to TRBJ1-4; D is unclear. Trimming left V 2 bases short and J 7 bases short, with 14 bases between. Germline lookup yields CDR1 PRHDT and CDR2 FYEKMQ (reference sequence). The CDR3 sequence is 15 residues long. CDR3 protein: CASSLSPRSAEKLFF. The CDR3 DNA reads as TGTGCCAGCAGCTTATCTCCTCGGAGTGCTGAAAAACTGTTTTTT.

The rearrangement joins TRBV20-1 to TRBJ1-5; D perhaps matches TRBD2 (5 bases). The better agreement between TRBJ2-3 and the DNA end casts doubt on the J call. CDR3 length: 13 amino acids. Germline V gene data show CDR1 as DFQATT and CDR2 as SNEGSKA (reference sequence). CDR3: CSAPSGLYQPQYF. The CDR3 coding sequence is TGCAGTGCTCCCTCTGGACTGTATCAGCCCCAGTATTTT.

The rearrangement joins TRBV6-6 to TRBJ1-5; D gene uncertain. CDR3 length: 13 amino acids. Per germline, CDR1 MNHNY and CDR2 SVGAGI (reference sequence). The germline V and J ends were trimmed by 3 bases and 4 bases, with 7 bases remaining between them. The CDR3 spells CASSYWENQPQHF. CDR3 in DNA: TGTGCCAGCAGTTATTGGGAGAATCAGCCCCAGCATTTT.

The rearrangement uses TRBV2 and TRBJ2-7, with 7 bases that match TRBD2. Germline loops: CDR1 SNHLY, CDR2 FYNNEI. Losses at the gene ends were 3 bases for V and 1 base for J; bases not matched to a gene: 6. CDR3 length equals 15 residues. The CDR3: CASSEWASGSYEQYF. CDR3 coding DNA: TGTGCCAGCAGTGAGTGGGCTAGCGGTTCCTACGAGCAGTACTTC.

The table lists this clonotype with many counts. This rearrangement joins TRBV20-1 to TRBJ2-7; 8 bases line up with TRBD2. Per germline, CDR1 DFQATT and CDR2 SNEGSKA (reference sequence). The CDR3 consists of 12 residues. V was clipped by 3 bases and J by 4 bases; unmatched bases: 2. CDR3 bases: TGCAGTGCTAGGATAGCGGGATACGAGCAGTACTTC. Translation gives CSARIAGYEQYF.

This rearrangement joins TRBV15 to TRBJ2-2; a possible D gene is TRBD2 (5 bases). Germline V gives CDR1 LNHNV, CDR2 YYDKDF (reference sequence). The V end was cut by 3 bases, the J end by 5 bases, with 13 bases between. The CDR3 loop spans 15 amino acids. Here the CDR3 reads CATSSLTRGTGELFF. Written as DNA, the CDR3 is TGTGCCACCAGCAGCCTGACAAGAGGGACCGGGGAGCTGTTTTTT.

This clonotype was seen ten or more times. This chain connects TRBV12-3 or TRBV12-4 to TRBJ1-1; D is perhaps TRBD1 (6 bases). With 3 bases removed from V and 5 bases from J, the gap between germline ends came to 10 bases. This CDR3 has 13 amino acids. CDR3 sequence: CASSFGGGTEAFF. The CDR3 region has the DNA TGTGCCAGCAGTTTCGGGGGCGGAACTGAAGCTTTCTTT.

This clonotype was seen a few times. The chain joins TRBV2 to TRBJ2-1; TRBD2 aligns across 7 bases. Germline CDR1 reads SNHLY; CDR2 reads FYNNEI. The CDR3 loop spans 14 amino acids. V lost 10 bases to trimming and J lost 3 bases; unmatched junction nucleotides: 9. The CDR3 loop reads CATLLARDYNEQFF. The CDR3 DNA is TGTGCCACCCTACTAGCGCGGGACTACAATGAGCAGTTCTTC.

In this sample, this clonotype turned up a few times. This may stem from a read error, because a much larger clone lies one nucleotide away. V and J are TRBV27 and TRBJ2-2, with 8 bases fitting TRBD2. The length of the CDR3 is 13 residues. Germline assignment: CDR1 MNHEY and CDR2 SMNVEV (reference sequence). CDR3 region: CASCLAGSGELIF. Here the CDR3 DNA reads TGTGCCAGCTGTCTAGCGGGCTCCGGGGAGCTGATTTTT.

In the case of this clonotype: The junction and the germline gene differ at one end; a read error may be behind it. The chain has TRBV13 and TRBJ2-7; the match to TRBD2 covers 9 bases. There are 15 residues in the CDR3. In germline, CDR1 is PRHDT, CDR2 FYEKMQ (reference sequence). CDR3 sequence reads: CASGIRTSASYEQCF. For the CDR3, the DNA is TGTGCCAGCGGCATCCGGACTAGCGCTTCCTACGAGCAGTGCTTC.